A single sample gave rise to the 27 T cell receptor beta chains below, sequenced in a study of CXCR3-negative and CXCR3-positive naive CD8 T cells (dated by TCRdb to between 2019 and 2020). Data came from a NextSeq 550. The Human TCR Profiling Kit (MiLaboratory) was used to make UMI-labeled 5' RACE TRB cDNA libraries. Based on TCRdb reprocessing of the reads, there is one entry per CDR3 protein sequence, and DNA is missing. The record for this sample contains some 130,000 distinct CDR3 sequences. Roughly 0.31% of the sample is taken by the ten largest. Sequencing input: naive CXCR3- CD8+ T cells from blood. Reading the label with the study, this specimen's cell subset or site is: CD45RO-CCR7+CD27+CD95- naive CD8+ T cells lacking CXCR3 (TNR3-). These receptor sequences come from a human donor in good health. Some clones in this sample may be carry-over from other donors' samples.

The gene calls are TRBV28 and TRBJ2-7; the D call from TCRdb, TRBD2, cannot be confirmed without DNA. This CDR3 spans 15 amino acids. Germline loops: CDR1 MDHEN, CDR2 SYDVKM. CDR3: CASSFRGRRSYEQYF.

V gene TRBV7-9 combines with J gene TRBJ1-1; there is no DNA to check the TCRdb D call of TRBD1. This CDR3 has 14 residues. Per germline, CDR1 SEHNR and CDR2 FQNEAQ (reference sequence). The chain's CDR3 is CASSETGGNTEAFF.

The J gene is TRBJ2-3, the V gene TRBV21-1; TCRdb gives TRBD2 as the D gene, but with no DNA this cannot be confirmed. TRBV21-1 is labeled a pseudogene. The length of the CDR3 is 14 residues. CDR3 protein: CASSTIAGRDTQYF.

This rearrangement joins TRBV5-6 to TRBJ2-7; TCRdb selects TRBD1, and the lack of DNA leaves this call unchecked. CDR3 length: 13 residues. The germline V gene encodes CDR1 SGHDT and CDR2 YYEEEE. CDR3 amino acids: CASSFGGRNEQYF.

The CDR3 protein is CASSSHETYEQYF. V gene TRBV7-9 combines with J gene TRBJ2-7. Germline values: CDR1 SEHNR, CDR2 FQNEAQ (reference sequence). CDR3 length: 13 residues.

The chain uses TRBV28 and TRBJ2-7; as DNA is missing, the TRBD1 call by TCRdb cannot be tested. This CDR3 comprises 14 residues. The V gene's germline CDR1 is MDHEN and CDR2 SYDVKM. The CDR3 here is CASTGFQGGYEQYF.

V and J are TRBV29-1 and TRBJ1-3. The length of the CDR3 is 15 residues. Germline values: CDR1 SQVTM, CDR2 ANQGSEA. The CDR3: CSVQPSISSGNTIYF. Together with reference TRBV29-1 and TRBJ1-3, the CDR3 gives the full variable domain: SAVISQKPSRDICQRGTSLTIQCQVDSQVTMMFWYRQQPGQSLTLIATANQGSEATYESGFVIDKFPISRPNLTFSTLTVSNMSPEDSSIYLCSVQPSISSGNTIYFGEGSWLTVV.

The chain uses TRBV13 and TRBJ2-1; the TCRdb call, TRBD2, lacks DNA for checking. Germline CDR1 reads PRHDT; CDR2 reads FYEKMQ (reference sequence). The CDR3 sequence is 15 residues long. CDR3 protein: CASSPSGTFYNEQFF. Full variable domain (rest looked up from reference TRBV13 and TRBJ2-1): AAGVIQSPRHLIKEKRETATLKCYPIPRHDTVYWYQQGPGQDPQFLISFYEKMQSDKGSIPDRFSAQQFSDYHSELNMSSLELGDSALYFCASSPSGTFYNEQFFGPGTRLTVL.

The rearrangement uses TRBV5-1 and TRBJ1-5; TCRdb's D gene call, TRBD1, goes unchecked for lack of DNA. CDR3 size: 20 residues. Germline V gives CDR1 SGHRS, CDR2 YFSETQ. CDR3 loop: CASSLIEWATTGPSNQPQHF. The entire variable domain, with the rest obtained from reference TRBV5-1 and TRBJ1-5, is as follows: KAGVTQTPRYLIKTRGQQVTLSCSPISGHRSVSWYQQTPGQGLQFLFEYFSETQRNKGNFPGRFSGRQFSNSRSEMNVSTLELGDSALYLCASSLIEWATTGPSNQPQHFGDGTRLSIL.

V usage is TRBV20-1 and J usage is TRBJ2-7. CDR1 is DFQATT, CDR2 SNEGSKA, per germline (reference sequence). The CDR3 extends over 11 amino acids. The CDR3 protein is CSVAWGYEQYF.

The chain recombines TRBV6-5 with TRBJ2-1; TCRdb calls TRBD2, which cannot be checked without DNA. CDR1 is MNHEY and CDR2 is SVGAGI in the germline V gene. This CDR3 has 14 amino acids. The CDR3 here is CASRTSGAYNEQFF.

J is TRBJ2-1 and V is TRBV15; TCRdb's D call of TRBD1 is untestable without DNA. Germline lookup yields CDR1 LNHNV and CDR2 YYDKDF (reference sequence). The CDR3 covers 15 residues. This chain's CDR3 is CATSRDRESYNEQFF.

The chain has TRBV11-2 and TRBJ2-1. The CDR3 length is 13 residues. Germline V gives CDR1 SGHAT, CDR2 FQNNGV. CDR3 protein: CASSLVLWGEQFF. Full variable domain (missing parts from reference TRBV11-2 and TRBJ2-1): EAGVAQSPRYKIIEKRQSVAFWCNPISGHATLYWYQQILGQGPKLLIQFQNNGVVDDSQLPKDRFSAERLKGVDSTLKIQPAKLEDSAVYLCASSLVLWGEQFFGPGTRLTVL.

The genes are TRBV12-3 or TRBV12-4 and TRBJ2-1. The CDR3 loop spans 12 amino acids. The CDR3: CASSLGSSKQFF.

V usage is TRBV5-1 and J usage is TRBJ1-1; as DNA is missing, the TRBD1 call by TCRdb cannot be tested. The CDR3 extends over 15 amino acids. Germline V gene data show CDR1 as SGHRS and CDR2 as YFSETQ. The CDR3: CASSPGTGENTEAFF.

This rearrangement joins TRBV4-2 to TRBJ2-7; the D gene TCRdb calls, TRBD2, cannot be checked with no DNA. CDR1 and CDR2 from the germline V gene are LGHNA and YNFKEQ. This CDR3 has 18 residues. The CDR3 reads CASSQAPTGSSETYEQYF.

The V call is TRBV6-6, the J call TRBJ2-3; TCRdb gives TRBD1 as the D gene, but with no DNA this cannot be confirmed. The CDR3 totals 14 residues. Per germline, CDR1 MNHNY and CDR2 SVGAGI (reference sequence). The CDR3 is CASTRGGHTDTQYF.

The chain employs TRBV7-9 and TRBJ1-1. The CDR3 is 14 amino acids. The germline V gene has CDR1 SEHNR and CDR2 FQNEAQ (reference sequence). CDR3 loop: CASSLTPRNTEAFF.

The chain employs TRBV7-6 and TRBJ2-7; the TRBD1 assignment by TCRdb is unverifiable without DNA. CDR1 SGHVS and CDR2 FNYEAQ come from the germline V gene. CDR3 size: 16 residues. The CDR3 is CASAPLAGGPGAEQYF.

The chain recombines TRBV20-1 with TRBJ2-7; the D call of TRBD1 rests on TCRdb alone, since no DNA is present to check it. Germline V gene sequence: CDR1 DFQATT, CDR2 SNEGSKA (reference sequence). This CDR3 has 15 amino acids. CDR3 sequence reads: CSARGADREIYEQYF.

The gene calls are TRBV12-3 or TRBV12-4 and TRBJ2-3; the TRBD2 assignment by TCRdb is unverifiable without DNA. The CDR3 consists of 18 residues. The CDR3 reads CASSSTGTSGRVADTQYF.

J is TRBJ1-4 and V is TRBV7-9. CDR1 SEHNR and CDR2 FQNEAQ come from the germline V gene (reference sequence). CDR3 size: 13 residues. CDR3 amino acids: CASSLVTDEKLFF.

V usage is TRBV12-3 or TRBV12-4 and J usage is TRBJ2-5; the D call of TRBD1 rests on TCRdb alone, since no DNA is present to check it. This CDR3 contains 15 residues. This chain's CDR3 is CASTRVRGGRETQYF.

The CDR3 here is CSVRADGEGYEQYF. The rearrangement joins TRBV29-1 to TRBJ2-7; absent DNA, TCRdb's TRBD2 call cannot be checked. Germline assignment: CDR1 SQVTM and CDR2 ANQGSEA. This CDR3 is 14 amino acids long.

CDR3 amino acids: CARPDSQTGELFF. This sequence joins TRBV2 and TRBJ2-2; there is no DNA to check the TCRdb D call of TRBD1. The CDR3 totals 13 residues. Germline lookup yields CDR1 SNHLY and CDR2 FYNNEI. Filled out from reference TRBV2 and TRBJ2-2, the complete variable domain reads EPEVTQTPSHQVTQMGQEVILRCVPISNHLYFYWYRQILGQKVEFLVSFYNNEISEKSEIFDDQFSVERPDGSNFTLKIRSTKLEDSAMYFCARPDSQTGELFFGEGSRLTVL.

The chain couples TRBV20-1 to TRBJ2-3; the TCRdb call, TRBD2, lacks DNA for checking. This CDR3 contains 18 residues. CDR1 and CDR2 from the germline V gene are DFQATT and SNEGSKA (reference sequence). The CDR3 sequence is CSATGTSGRAEGTDTQYF.

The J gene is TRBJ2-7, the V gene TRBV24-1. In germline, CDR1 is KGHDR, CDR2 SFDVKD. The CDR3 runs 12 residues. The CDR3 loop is CATSDLTNEQYF.